This passage covers 18 T cell receptor beta chains from one sample sequenced in a study of T-cell memory formation after mild COVID-19. TCRdb reprocessed the 5' RACE reads via MiXCR and lists one record per CDR3 protein. The sample has 200,000 or so distinct CDR3 sequences, 9.5% seen once. The source material was PBMCs or a T cell subset sorted from them (not recorded which). These TCRs come from a man aged 18-30 years who had mild COVID-19 (a few samples of this study predate the infection). Cell type and time point are not known.

This clonotype was recorded many times. The chain uses TRBV12-3 or TRBV12-4 and TRBJ1-2; TRBD1 matches 9 bases. The CDR3 totals 13 residues. Unmatched junction bases numbered 2, after V lost 3 bases and J lost 6 bases. CDR3: CASSLTGGHGYTF. The CDR3 DNA sequence: TGTGCCAGCAGTTTGACAGGGGGACATGGCTACACCTTC.

J is TRBJ2-1 and V is TRBV5-8; 7 bases are a match to TRBD1. The CDR3 length is 17 residues. From germline, CDR1 is SGHTS and CDR2 YDEGEE. V shed 4 bases, J shed 4 bases, and the junction held 14 bases outside the gene matches. The DNA of the CDR3 is TGTGCCAGCAGCCTCCTAGCAGGGACAGCATTATACAATGAGCAGTTCTTC. Its protein product is CASSLLAGTALYNEQFF.

The chain couples TRBV7-2 to TRBJ1-1; 7 nucleotides agree with TRBD1. With V trimmed by 5 bases and J by 7 bases, 10 bases remained unmatched. Germline V gives CDR1 SGHTA, CDR2 FQGNSA. The CDR3 spans 14 residues. This CDR3 reads CASSLEGQLNEAFF. The DNA of the CDR3 is TGTGCCAGCAGCCTCGAGGGACAGCTGAATGAAGCTTTCTTT. The full variable domain, rest sourced from reference TRBV7-2 and TRBJ1-1, is GAGVSQSPSNKVTEKGKDVELRCDPISGHTALYWYRQSLGQGLEFLIYFQGNSAPDKSGLPSDRFSAERTGGSVSTLTIQRTQQEDSAVYLCASSLEGQLNEAFFGQGTRLTVV.

This clonotype occurred a few times. The chain uses TRBV4-1 and TRBJ2-1; D assignment may be TRBD1 or TRBD2 (5 bases each). CDR1 and CDR2 from the germline V gene are MGHRA and YSYEKL. Between the trimmed V and J ends, which lost 3 bases and 10 bases, there was a span of 19 bases. This CDR3 region has 15 residues. CDR3 in amino acids: CASSHLRRGQGEQFF. For the CDR3, the DNA is TGCGCCAGCAGCCACCTGCGTCGGGGTCAGGGCGAGCAGTTCTTC.

This chain links TRBV20-1 with TRBJ2-1; TRBD2 is a possible D gene (5 bases). V was clipped by 3 bases and J by 5 bases, with 17 bases between them. The V gene's germline CDR1 is DFQATT and CDR2 SNEGSKA (reference sequence). The CDR3 sequence is 15 residues long. In nucleotides, the CDR3 is TGCAGTGCTAGCCCCACTAGACGTGGGCACAATGAGCAGTTCTTC. It is translated as CSASPTRRGHNEQFF.

This clonotype appeared a few times. DNA for the CDR3: TGTGCCAGTAGTAGGGACAGTGTCCCTGAAGCTTTCTTT. This sequence encodes CASSRDSVPEAFF. The V gene is TRBV19, the J gene TRBJ1-1; 7 nucleotides match TRBD1. Trimming at V came to 4 bases and at J to 6 bases, leaving 5 bases not matched to a gene. Germline CDR1 is LNHDA and CDR2 is SQIVND (reference sequence). The CDR3 spans 13 residues.

This clonotype was detected only a few times. The rearrangement uses TRBV12-3 or TRBV12-4 and TRBJ2-7; TRBD1 might be the D (6 bases). The CDR3 covers 14 residues. Trimming removed 6 bases from V and 6 bases from J, with 18 bases in between. CDR3 nucleotides: TGTGCCAGCAGATCTTCCGGGACACGGATCGAGCAGTACTTC. Translation: CASRSSGTRIEQYF.

This chain links TRBV7-2 with TRBJ2-5, with D uncertain. V gave up 6 bases and J gave up 5 bases, with 19 bases separating them. The CDR3 totals 15 residues. The germline gives CDR1 SGHTA, CDR2 FQGNSA. In nucleotides, the CDR3 is TGTGCCAGCAGACCGAATGGACCGGTGCGGGAGACCCAGTACTTC. Its translation is CASRPNGPVRETQYF.

J is TRBJ2-3 and V is TRBV7-9, with 8 nucleotides matching TRBD2. The CDR3 is made up of 16 amino acids. Unmatched junction bases numbered 5, after V lost 1 base and J lost 2 bases. Germline V gene sequence: CDR1 SEHNR, CDR2 FQNEAQ (reference sequence). This CDR3 reads CASSLVGGGPTDTQYF. DNA for the CDR3: TGTGCCAGCAGCTTAGTGGGCGGGGGGCCCACAGATACGCAGTATTTT. Full variable domain (rest looked up from reference TRBV7-9 and TRBJ2-3): DTGVSQNPRHKITKRGQNVTFRCDPISEHNRLYWYRQTLGQGPEFLTYFQNEAQLEKSRLLSDRFSAERPKGSFSTLEIQRTEQGDSAMYLCASSLVGGGPTDTQYFGPGTRLTVL.

This clonotype was seen a few times. The chain uses TRBV7-2 and TRBJ2-3; 7 nucleotides match TRBD1. This CDR3 region has 15 residues. Germline trimming cut 4 bases from V and 2 bases from J; bases unmatched to any gene: 6. Germline V lookup: CDR1 SGHTA, CDR2 FQGNSA. The CDR3 loop reads CASSSRGQDTDTQYF. The CDR3, as DNA: TGTGCCAGCAGCTCTAGAGGACAGGACACAGATACGCAGTATTTT.

This clonotype was picked up many times. The V call is TRBV4-3, the J call TRBJ1-3; D gene uncertain. Germline CDR1 reads LGHNA; CDR2 reads YSLEER. Trimming left V 0 bases short and J 5 bases short, with 2 bases between. This CDR3 spans 12 amino acids. In DNA, the CDR3 is TGCGCCAGCAGCCAAGACCGAAACACCATATATTTT. This translates into CASSQDRNTIYF.

The chain employs TRBV20-1 and TRBJ2-2; D ambiguous. CDR1 DFQATT and CDR2 SNEGSKA come from the germline V gene (reference sequence). CDR3 length: 14 amino acids. Trimming shortened V by 5 bases and J by 5 bases, and 15 bases separated the two germline ends. CDR3 in amino acids: CSAGNRARTGELFF. The CDR3 DNA follows: TGCAGTGCTGGGAACCGGGCCCGGACCGGGGAGCTGTTTTTT.

The table lists this clonotype with many counts. The chain couples TRBV20-1 to TRBJ2-3; 9 bases are a match to TRBD2. CDR1 DFQATT and CDR2 SNEGSKA come from the germline V gene (reference sequence). J was trimmed by 1 base and V by 3 bases; bases with no gene match: 14. The CDR3 has 18 amino acids. DNA of the CDR3: TGCAGTGCTAGCCGAGGCGCGGGGGGGCCTCAGGGCACAGATACGCAGTATTTT. Amino acids: CSASRGAGGPQGTDTQYF.

The V gene is TRBV7-2, the J gene TRBJ1-6, with D possibly matching TRBD1 (5 bases). The CDR3 length is 14 residues. Germline CDR1 is SGHTA and CDR2 is FQGNSA. The V end was cut by 2 bases, the J end by 10 bases, with 12 bases between. The CDR3 loop reads CASSLFPRDSPLHF. The CDR3 coding sequence is TGTGCCAGCAGCTTATTCCCCAGGGACTCACCCCTCCACTTT. The whole variable domain, remainder taken from reference TRBV7-2 and TRBJ1-6, is GAGVSQSPSNKVTEKGKDVELRCDPISGHTALYWYRQSLGQGLEFLIYFQGNSAPDKSGLPSDRFSAERTGGSVSTLTIQRTQQEDSAVYLCASSLFPRDSPLHFGNGTRLTVT.

The chain combines TRBV4-2 with TRBJ1-4, with TRBD1 matching 7 bases. The V and J ends lost 3 bases and 2 bases, in that order; junction bases with no gene match: 6. This CDR3 has 16 amino acids. Germline V gene data show CDR1 as LGHNA and CDR2 as YNFKEQ. CDR3 bases: TGTGCCAGCAGCCATCCCACGACAGGGACTAATGAAAAACTGTTTTTT. Translated: CASSHPTTGTNEKLFF.

The chain combines TRBV7-2 with TRBJ1-2; D possibly corresponds to TRBD1 (6 bases). CDR1 is SGHTA, CDR2 FQGNSA, per germline. The CDR3 spans 14 residues. Trimming stripped 1 base from V and 4 bases from J, with 10 bases between. CDR3 residues: CASSLDLGAYGYTF. CDR3 nucleotides: TGTGCCAGCAGCTTAGATCTGGGGGCCTATGGCTACACCTTC.

This clonotype was seen only a few times. The chain combines TRBV4-3 with TRBJ2-3; 7 bases match TRBD2. The CDR3 runs to 15 residues. V shed 1 base and J 4 bases; nucleotides not matched to a gene: 5. CDR1 LGHNA and CDR2 YSLEER come from the germline V gene. The chain's CDR3 is CASSQVAGVADTQYF. The CDR3 nucleotides are TGCGCCAGCAGCCAAGTGGCGGGGGTGGCAGATACGCAGTATTTT.

In its sample, this clonotype was seen a few times. The chain couples TRBV7-9 to TRBJ2-3, with D possibly matching TRBD2 (5 bases). Germline assignment: CDR1 SEHNR and CDR2 FQNEAQ (reference sequence). The CDR3 loop spans 17 amino acids. The V end lost 5 bases, the J end lost 3 bases, and 21 bases lay between the germline ends. The CDR3 region is CASSPSRGGPRTDTQYF. CDR3 sequence (DNA): TGTGCCAGCAGCCCCAGTCGGGGTGGCCCCCGGACAGATACGCAGTATTTT.